One and the same sample provided the 26 T cell receptor beta chains below, sequenced in a study of vaccination effects on CD4 cells after COVID-19. Produced via immunoSEQ multiplex PCR; TCRdb's table is partial and in-frame only. The sample contains tens of thousands of clones, roughly 79% of which appear only once. Antigen-specific CD4+ T cells were expanded with viral peptide pools in the ViraFEST assay before sequencing. The authors isolated CD4+ T cells after less than eleven days of culture. None of these healthy vaccinees had been infected with SARS-CoV-2 before vaccination. These receptors lack a known antigen. The source material was CD4+ T cells from PBMCs cultured with HCoV-NL63 spike peptides, sampled before COVID-19 vaccination. The receptors derive from a human donor who received a COVID-19 vaccine.

V and J are TRBV12-3 or TRBV12-4 and TRBJ2-2, with D tentatively TRBD2 (5 bases). The CDR3 extends over 12 amino acids. Trimming pared 8 bases from V and 6 bases from J, leaving 10 bases between. The DNA of the CDR3 is TGTGCCAGCTTAAAGAGGGCCGGGGAGCTGTTTTTT. It yields the protein CASLKRAGELFF.

The chain has TRBV5-1 and TRBJ2-2; a possible D gene is TRBD1 (6 bases). Per germline, CDR1 SGHRS and CDR2 YFSETQ. The ends were cut back, 5 bases at V and 7 bases at J, with 12 bases in the middle. The CDR3 length is 13 residues. The CDR3: CASSYTGIGELFF. DNA for the CDR3: TGCGCCAGCAGTTACACAGGGATCGGGGAGCTGTTTTTT.

The DNA for the CDR3 is TGTGCCAGCAGGCAACCGGGACTACAACAGTTCTTC. It is translated as CASRQPGLQQFF. The chain combines TRBV4-2 with TRBJ2-1; 7 positions match TRBD2. CDR1 and CDR2 from the germline V gene are LGHNA and YNFKEQ. V trimming: 6 bases; J trimming: 13 bases; junction bases outside the gene matches: 9. The CDR3 totals 12 residues.

This clone was found a few times. The CDR3 loop is CAVSGSSYNEQFF. The DNA of the CDR3 is TGTGCCGTCTCGGGATCCTCCTACAATGAGCAGTTCTTC. The chain employs TRBV6-4 and TRBJ2-1, with D possibly matching TRBD2 (5 bases). Deletions cut 11 bases from V and 0 bases from J, with 11 bases between. Germline V gene data show CDR1 as MRHNA and CDR2 as SNTAGT. This CDR3 is built from 13 residues.

This chain links TRBV9 with TRBJ1-2; possible D gene TRBD1, 5 bases. The germline CDR1 and CDR2 sequences are SGDLS and YYNGEE. This CDR3 comprises 15 residues. Trimming took 0 bases from V and 0 from J, leaving 9 bases between them. CDR3 sequence reads: CASSVARAANYGYTF. The CDR3 nucleotides read TGTGCCAGCAGCGTAGCCAGGGCCGCTAACTATGGCTACACCTTC.

The chain carries TRBV2 and TRBJ2-6, with 10 positions matching TRBD1. Germline V lookup: CDR1 SNHLY, CDR2 FYNNEI. The V gene end was trimmed by 4 bases and the J gene end by 4 bases; junction bases not matched to a gene: 7. This CDR3 contains 17 residues. In DNA form, the CDR3 reads TGTGCCAGCAGTGCCGGGACAGGGGTCCCCGGGGCCAACGTCCTGACTTTC. The encoded protein is CASSAGTGVPGANVLTF.

The chain is built from TRBV6-1 and TRBJ2-4; D possibly uses TRBD1 or TRBD2 (5 bases each). The V gene's germline CDR1 is MNHNS and CDR2 SASEGT. The V and J ends lost 3 bases and 0 bases respectively, with 12 bases between them. This CDR3 contains 16 residues. The CDR3 DNA follows: TGTGCCAGCAGTGAGGGGGTTTATCTAGCCAAAAACATTCAGTACTTC. Translation gives CASSEGVYLAKNIQYF.

The chain joins TRBV6-2 or TRBV6-3 to TRBJ2-1; possible D gene TRBD2, 5 bases. The germline CDR1 and CDR2 sequences are MNHEY and SVGEGT. Trimming pared 2 bases from V and 6 bases from J, leaving 11 bases between. The CDR3 contains 14 residues. In DNA form, the CDR3 reads TGTGCCAGCAGTTACGTGGCGGGCTTCAATGAGCAGTTCTTC. This sequence encodes CASSYVAGFNEQFF.

The chain links TRBV11-2 to TRBJ2-4; no reliable D call. Trimming shortened V by 1 base and J by 8 bases, and 15 bases separated the two germline ends. The CDR3 runs 15 residues. Looked up from germline, CDR1 is SGHAT and CDR2 is FQNNGV. The CDR3 nucleotides are TGTGCCAGCAGCTTAGTCGTGGCCCCATGGGACATTCAGTACTTC. This translates into CASSLVVAPWDIQYF.

The chain uses TRBV24-1 and TRBJ2-2, with TRBD1 matching 8 bases. Germline V gene lookup returns CDR1 KGHDR and CDR2 SFDVKD. The length of the CDR3 is 18 residues. V shed 5 bases and J 6 bases; nucleotides not matched to a gene: 16. The CDR3 region has the DNA TGTGCCACCAGTGGAGGGCTCAGGGGGCGAGCGGAGGCCGGGGAGCTGTTTTTT. Its protein product is CATSGGLRGRAEAGELFF.

V usage is TRBV28 and J usage is TRBJ1-4; D is undetermined. Germline V gene data show CDR1 as MDHEN and CDR2 as SYDVKM. V was pared by 3 bases and J by 2 bases, with 4 bases between. The CDR3 sequence is 13 residues long. DNA for the CDR3: TGTGCCAGCAGTTTGGCCACTAATGAAAAACTGTTTTTT. Its protein product is CASSLATNEKLFF.

This chain links TRBV28 with TRBJ2-7; D perhaps matches TRBD1 (5 bases). Trimming shortened V by 6 bases and J by 4 bases, and 22 bases separated the two germline ends. The germline V gene encodes CDR1 MDHEN and CDR2 SYDVKM. This CDR3 is 16 amino acids long. The CDR3 here is CASSPGGALDLYEQYV. The CDR3, as DNA: TGTGCCAGCAGCCCCGGTGGGGCACTCGACCTTTACGAGCAGTACGTC.

This clone is labeled as medium-sized. This chain connects TRBV6-5 to TRBJ1-2; 7 positions agree with TRBD1. The CDR3 contains 14 residues. V shed 6 bases, J shed 4 bases, and the junction held 8 bases outside the gene matches. Germline assignment: CDR1 MNHEY and CDR2 SVGAGI. The CDR3 reads CASRSTGQVYGYTF. The CDR3 bases are TGTGCCAGCAGATCGACAGGGCAAGTCTATGGCTACACCTTC.

This chain joins TRBV2 and TRBJ1-2, with 9 bases fitting TRBD1. The ends lost 2 bases at V and 3 bases at J; junction bases unmatched: 13. From germline, CDR1 is SNHLY and CDR2 FYNNEI. The CDR3 is 18 amino acids. This CDR3 reads CASSELGRGTGKDYGYTF. As DNA, the CDR3 is TGTGCCAGCAGTGAATTAGGGCGAGGGACAGGGAAAGACTATGGCTACACCTTC. The whole variable domain, remainder taken from reference TRBV2 and TRBJ1-2, is EPEVTQTPSHQVTQMGQEVILRCVPISNHLYFYWYRQILGQKVEFLVSFYNNEISEKSEIFDDQFSVERPDGSNFTLKIRSTKLEDSAMYFCASSELGRGTGKDYGYTFGSGTRLTVV.

This clone occurred a few times. This chain uses TRBV19 with TRBJ1-5; 7 bases are a match to TRBD1. The V gene end was trimmed by 3 bases and the J gene end by 4 bases; junction bases not matched to a gene: 6. This CDR3 spans 15 amino acids. Germline V gene sequence: CDR1 LNHDA, CDR2 SQIVND (reference sequence). CDR3 amino acids: CASSIRDRENQPQHF. CDR3 DNA: TGTGCCAGTAGTATCCGCGACAGGGAAAATCAGCCCCAGCATTTT. The variable domain in full, with the rest retrieved from reference TRBV19 and TRBJ1-5, is DGGITQSPKYLFRKEGQNVTLSCEQNLNHDAMYWYRQDPGQGLRLIYYSQIVNDFQKGDIAEGYSVSREKKESFPLTVTSAQKNPTAFYLCASSIRDRENQPQHFGDGTRLSIL.

The chain recombines TRBV30 with TRBJ2-1; TRBD1 is a possible D gene (6 bases). V lost 3 bases to trimming and J lost 4 bases, with 13 bases between them. CDR3 length: 14 residues. Germline V gene sequence: CDR1 GTSNPN, CDR2 SVGIG (reference sequence). The CDR3 nucleotides read TGTGCCTGGAGCTCGTGGGGGCCTTACAATGAGCAGTTCTTC. Translated, it gives CAWSSWGPYNEQFF. Full variable domain (missing parts from reference TRBV30 and TRBJ2-1): SQTIHQWPATLVQPVGSPLSLECTVEGTSNPNLYWYRQAAGRGLQLLFYSVGIGQISSEVPQNLSASRPQDRQFILSSKKLLLSDSGFYLCAWSSWGPYNEQFFGPGTRLTVL.

The chain has TRBV28 and TRBJ2-7; TRBD1 might be the D (5 bases). Trimming left V 3 bases short and J 6 bases short, with 9 bases between. This CDR3 comprises 12 residues. In germline, CDR1 is MDHEN, CDR2 SYDVKM. The CDR3 DNA is TGTGCCAGCAGTTTTCAAGGGGTCGAGCAGTACGTC. Its protein product is CASSFQGVEQYV.

As for this clone: The same CDR3 can be traced to other DNA sequences in this sample. CDR3 in DNA: TGTGCCAGCAGTTTAGTCCGGGGGAATCAGCCCCAGCATTTT. Translation gives CASSLVRGNQPQHF. V is TRBV28 and J is TRBJ1-5; possible D gene TRBD1, 5 bases. CDR3 length equals 14 residues. V lost 2 bases and J lost 4, with 9 bases in between. Looked up from germline, CDR1 is MDHEN and CDR2 is SYDVKM.

The chain employs TRBV18 and TRBJ2-7; a possible D gene is TRBD1 (6 bases). CDR1 is KGHSH and CDR2 is LQKENI in the germline V gene. V lost 5 bases to trimming and J lost 3 bases, with 8 bases between them. The CDR3 covers 12 residues. This CDR3 reads CASSMDSYEQYV. CDR3 coding DNA: TGTGCCAGCTCAATGGACAGCTACGAGCAGTACGTC.

The chain employs TRBV9 and TRBJ2-3; D not resolved. The CDR3 is 13 residues long. The V gene's germline CDR1 is SGDLS and CDR2 YYNGEE. Between the trimmed V and J ends, which lost 4 bases and 6 bases, there was a span of 12 bases. In DNA, the CDR3 is TGTGCCAGCAGCTCAAACTTGAAGGATACGCAGTATTTT. Its protein is CASSSNLKDTQYF.

The chain uses TRBV28 and TRBJ2-1; D uncertain. Trimming removed 2 bases from V and 6 bases from J, with 5 bases in between. CDR3 length equals 12 residues. Germline V lookup: CDR1 MDHEN, CDR2 SYDVKM. The CDR3 DNA reads as TGTGCCAGCAGTTTACGGGTCAATGAGCAGTTCTTC. Protein: CASSLRVNEQFF.

V is TRBV11-1 and J is TRBJ2-2, with a possible D match to TRBD2 (6 bases). This CDR3 has 14 residues. V was trimmed by 5 bases and J by 1 base, leaving 8 bases between them. Per germline, CDR1 SGHAT and CDR2 FQDESV (reference sequence). The CDR3 sequence is CASSAGRNTGELFF. In DNA form, the CDR3 reads TGTGCCAGCAGCGCGGGAAGGAACACCGGGGAGCTGTTTTTT.

This clone was seen only a few times. The CDR3: CASSEGFSGNTIYF. The CDR3 coding sequence is TGTGCCAGTAGTGAGGGATTCTCTGGAAACACCATATATTTT. V is TRBV19 and J is TRBJ1-3; D gene unclear. Germline V gives CDR1 LNHDA, CDR2 SQIVND (reference sequence). Trimming pared 5 bases from V and 0 bases from J, leaving 8 bases between. The CDR3 loop spans 14 amino acids.

This clone was seen a few times. V usage is TRBV10-2 and J usage is TRBJ1-1; D is ambiguous. Germline V gene lookup returns CDR1 WSHSY and CDR2 SAAADI. The V and J ends lost 0 bases and 0 bases respectively, with 2 bases between them. The CDR3 consists of 13 residues. The CDR3 coding sequence is TGCGCCAGCAGTGAGTCCCTGAACACTGAAGCTTTCTTT. This encodes CASSESLNTEAFF.

This clone turned up a few times. V and J are TRBV19 and TRBJ1-5; TRBD1 aligns across 7 bases. Germline loops: CDR1 LNHDA, CDR2 SQIVND (reference sequence). V was pared by 5 bases and J by 6 bases, with 10 bases of the junction left unmatched. The CDR3 totals 15 residues. CDR3 coding DNA: TGTGCCAGTAGTCTCCGACAGGGCGGGAGTCAGCCCCAGCATTTT. This sequence encodes CASSLRQGGSQPQHF.

This clone was seen only a few times. The CDR3: CASSSKPDVEKLFF. CDR3 DNA: TGCGCCAGCAGCTCCAAACCCGATGTTGAAAAACTGTTTTTT. The genes are TRBV5-1 and TRBJ1-4; no clear D gene. Germline V gene data show CDR1 as SGHRS and CDR2 as YFSETQ. Trimming stripped 3 bases from V and 7 bases from J, with 13 bases between. This CDR3 has 14 residues.